The text below deals with one T cell receptor beta chain. This clonotype was counted many times. Its antigen remains unidentified. Per-nucleotide qualities are absent, and no much larger clonotype sits a single base away. The sample is drawn from a study of spatial heterogeneity in lung cancer (dated by TCRdb to the late 2010s). General notes on the study: More beta-chain than alpha-chain transcripts were consistently detected, likely reflecting higher beta-chain transcript abundance. In the raw uncorrected reads, each unique combination of TCR and UMI appeared more than ten times on average. In non-small cell lung cancer, the study quantitatively compared TCR alpha and beta repertoires across several tumor regions, matched nontumor lung, and blood. Nonsynonymous mutation counts, determined by whole-exome sequencing of tumor tissue, were related to features of the TCR repertoire. Both alpha and beta chains were TCR-sequenced in samples taken at surgery, namely 220 tumor regions, 64 matched nontumor lung samples and over 55 PBMC samples.

V gives up 0 bases and J gives up 0 bases, and the segment between their germline ends measures 5 bases. Including the terminal cysteine and phenylalanine, the CDR3 comprises 14 residues. Only the CDR3 DNA is retained, 42 bases long and in frame from the first base. From the germline V gene, CDR1 is SGHRS and CDR2 is YFSETQ. To prepare the library, 5' RACE was applied. TCRdb names NextSeq 500 as the instrument used. In the TCR library protocol, a unique molecular identifier was attached to each TCR cDNA molecule so that PCR and sequencing errors could be corrected. As for the original processing: Decombinator tools were used for TCR identification, UMI-based error correction and CDR3 extraction. Expanded TCRs were defined as those above a frequency of 2 per 1,000, corresponding to the top 1% of the tumor frequency distribution. Renyi diversity was calculated using the R vegan package after each repertoire was subsampled 100 times to 5,000 TCRs. CDR3 similarity networks were built from amino acid triplet string-kernel similarity, with CDR3s being connected when pairwise similarity was above 0.82. TCRdb passed the public sequencing reads through fastp at Q25 and MiXCR, retaining productive beta sequences. Identical CDR3 protein sequences are pooled into one entry, listed with their most common genes and DNA. The V and J calls, along with clone size, are taken from TCRdb and not from the paper's own processing. The sample contains approximately 40,000 distinct CDR3 sequences, approximately 6.8% of them found a single time. The ten largest make up around 29% of the sample.

Overall study results and their limits: Confirming at a functional level the hypothesis that regional TCRs recognize regional mutations was considered to require additional single-cell paired TCR alpha and beta sequencing. Ubiquitous expanded tumor TCRs were detected in blood more often at tumor resection than at routine follow-up.

Taken with the paper, the label for time point translates to: sample taken at primary tumor resection. Samples were obtained from 72 patients with early-stage, untreated non-small cell lung cancer from the lung TRACERx cohort. Whole RNA extracted from tumor and nontumor lung tissue, or from cryopreserved PBMC samples, was used for TCR sequencing without cell sorting. Patients were selected for TCR sequencing only if sufficient RNA was available from at least two tumor regions. The specimen was PBMCs, collected at surgery. The chain employs TRBV5-1 and TRBJ2-3; no D gene is confidently identified. This TCR was sampled from a female donor with early-stage non-small cell lung cancer. This receptor carries the CDR3 CASSLAESTDTQYF. DNA sequence: TGCGCCAGCAGCTTGGCGGAGAGCACAGATACGCAGTATTTT.